Below are 19 T cell receptor beta chains sequenced from a single sample in a study of cytomegalovirus exposure and HLA in healthy donors. The PCR had 60 Vbeta and 13 Jbeta primers. The table came from immunoSEQ multiplex PCR; TCRdb's copy has only in-frame clones and leaves some out. Among about 130,000 clones, roughly 70% were seen once, and the ten largest hold about 1.5%. The sequenced material came from PBMCs. Receptor source: a human donor in good health.

This clone was seen more than once but under ten times. This sequence joins TRBV27 and TRBJ2-7; TRBD1 agrees at 7 bases. Trimming took 6 bases from V and 5 from J; bases not matched to a gene: 7. There are 13 residues in the CDR3. Germline CDR1 is MNHEY and CDR2 is SMNVEV (reference sequence). The DNA of the CDR3 is TGTGCCAGCAGCCAGAACAGGGGCCACGAGCAGTACTTC. Protein product: CASSQNRGHEQYF.

As regards this clone: Other DNA sequences from this sample encode an identical CDR3 as well. The chain uses TRBV6-1 and TRBJ2-7; D is unclear. CDR1 is MNHNS and CDR2 is SASEGT in the germline V gene. Deletions cut 4 bases from V and 4 bases from J, with 5 bases between. The CDR3 is made up of 11 amino acids. CDR3 residues: CASSGGYEQYF. CDR3 in DNA: TGTGCCAGCAGTGGAGGTTACGAGCAGTACTTC.

CDR3 loop: CASSLAGGPGNIQYF. In DNA form, the CDR3 reads TGTGCCAGCAGTTTAGCGGGAGGGCCCGGGAACATTCAGTACTTC. The rearrangement uses TRBV2 and TRBJ2-4, with 11 nucleotides matching TRBD2. The CDR3 has 15 amino acids. The V segment lost 5 bases and the J segment 7 bases; nucleotides outside the gene matches: 7. CDR1 SNHLY and CDR2 FYNNEI come from the germline V gene.

The chain joins TRBV4-3 to TRBJ1-6; 7 nucleotides align to TRBD1. Germline CDR1 and CDR2: LGHNA and YSLEER. This CDR3 region has 16 residues. J was trimmed by 0 bases and V by 6 bases; bases with no gene match: 5. The CDR3 coding sequence is TGCGCCAGCAGGAGCAGGGGGAGCTCCTATAATTCACCCCTCCACTTT. This encodes CASRSRGSSYNSPLHF.

The chain is built from TRBV18 and TRBJ2-1, with TRBD2 matching over 13 bases. The CDR3 consists of 17 residues. With V trimmed by 3 bases and J by 8 bases, 10 bases remained unmatched. The germline V gene encodes CDR1 KGHSH and CDR2 LQKENI. CDR3 sequence: CASSPGLAGAHSDEQFF. The CDR3 DNA reads TGTGCCAGCTCACCCGGACTAGCGGGAGCCCATTCAGATGAGCAGTTCTTC.

This clone has more than one count but fewer than ten. The rearrangement links TRBV27 to TRBJ2-4; no clear D gene. Trimming shortened V by 1 base and J by 1 base, and 5 bases separated the two germline ends. Per germline, CDR1 MNHEY and CDR2 SMNVEV (reference sequence). This CDR3 is 14 amino acids long. The CDR3 loop is CASSLYGAKNIQYF. CDR3 coding DNA: TGTGCCAGCAGTTTATACGGGGCCAAAAACATTCAGTACTTC.

This clone was picked up one time. The J gene is TRBJ1-4, the V gene TRBV10-3; 11 bases are shared with TRBD1. The germline gives CDR1 ENHRY, CDR2 SYGVKD. V lost 6 bases and J lost 3; bases outside the gene matches: 6. The CDR3 spans 16 residues. The CDR3 DNA follows: TGTGCCATCAGGCCGGGACAGGGGGTACCTAATGAAAAACTGTTTTTT. Translated: CAIRPGQGVPNEKLFF.

This sequence joins TRBV5-6 and TRBJ1-1; D call uncertain. In germline, CDR1 is SGHDT, CDR2 YYEEEE. V was trimmed by 4 bases and J by 1 base, leaving 5 bases between them. This CDR3 contains 12 residues. This CDR3 is CASSPGNTEAFF. Written as DNA, the CDR3 is TGTGCCAGCAGCCCAGGGAACACTGAAGCTTTCTTT.

CDR3 amino acids: CASRMTGQSGGYTF. CDR3 sequence (DNA): TGTGCCAGCAGGATGACGGGACAGAGCGGCGGCTACACCTTC. The chain employs TRBV2 and TRBJ1-2; 7 positions match TRBD1. CDR1 and CDR2 (germline): SNHLY, FYNNEI. The V segment lost 6 bases and the J segment 8 bases; nucleotides outside the gene matches: 12. The length of the CDR3 is 14 residues.

The chain uses TRBV7-3 and TRBJ2-5; 7 positions match TRBD2. Germline values: CDR1 SGHTA, CDR2 FQGTGA. V lost 5 bases to trimming and J lost 4 bases; unmatched junction nucleotides: 10. The CDR3 runs 15 residues. The CDR3 sequence is CASSPLTVAGETQYF. The CDR3 DNA is TGTGCCAGCAGCCCTTTGACGGTAGCGGGAGAGACCCAGTACTTC. Full variable domain (missing parts from reference TRBV7-3 and TRBJ2-5): GAGVSQTPSNKVTEKGKYVELRCDPISGHTALYWYRQSLGQGPEFLIYFQGTGAADDSGLPNDRFFAVRPEGSVSTLKIQRTERGDSAVYLCASSPLTVAGETQYFGPGTRLLVL.

This rearrangement joins TRBV14 to TRBJ2-1; the D is unclear. The germline V and J ends were trimmed by 11 bases and 0 bases, with 5 bases remaining between them. This CDR3 has 11 residues. CDR1 is SGHDN, CDR2 FVKESK, per germline. CDR3 nucleotides: TGTGCCTCCCGCTCCTACAATGAGCAGTTCTTC. The encoded protein is CASRSYNEQFF.

The chain has TRBV18 and TRBJ2-7, with a tentative D call TRBD1 (5 bases). CDR3 size: 12 residues. Germline-derived CDR1 and CDR2 are KGHSH and LQKENI. V lost 1 base, J lost 6 bases, and 7 bases lay in between. The chain's CDR3 is CASSPQGREQYF. The CDR3 coding sequence is TGTGCCAGCTCACCACAGGGGCGCGAGCAGTACTTC.

This chain uses TRBV28 with TRBJ1-1; possible D gene TRBD1, 5 bases. V lost 8 bases and J lost 0, with 16 bases in between. This CDR3 is built from 15 residues. Germline V gene data show CDR1 as MDHEN and CDR2 as SYDVKM. The CDR3 DNA is TGTGCCAGCTCCCACGGAGGGGCCCTGAACACTGAAGCTTTCTTT. This encodes CASSHGGALNTEAFF.

The chain joins TRBV4-2 to TRBJ2-7, with 8 bases that match TRBD1. This CDR3 is 17 amino acids long. Germline CDR1 and CDR2: LGHNA and YNFKEQ. Germline trimming cut 3 bases from V and 1 base from J; bases unmatched to any gene: 11. This CDR3 is CASSQAMGTGESYEQYF. In DNA, the CDR3 is TGTGCCAGCAGCCAGGCAATGGGGACAGGAGAGTCCTACGAGCAGTACTTC.

This clone was detected only a few times. The chain couples TRBV29-1 to TRBJ2-6, with TRBD1 as a possible D gene (6 bases). Germline CDR1 reads SQVTM; CDR2 reads ANQGSEA. CDR3 length: 14 amino acids. Trimming shortened V by 5 bases and J by 4 bases, and 12 bases separated the two germline ends. CDR3 coding DNA: TGCAGCGTTCAAACAGGGTCAGGGGCCAACGTCCTGACTTTC. Its translation: CSVQTGSGANVLTF.

The chain is built from TRBV27 and TRBJ2-4; 8 bases map to TRBD2. CDR1 MNHEY and CDR2 SMNVEV come from the germline V gene (reference sequence). The CDR3 extends over 20 amino acids. V gave up 1 base and J gave up 0 bases; unmatched junction bases: 14. CDR3 residues: CASSLYQRISGALAKNIQYF. The CDR3 DNA sequence: TGTGCCAGCAGTTTATATCAGAGGATTAGCGGGGCCCTAGCCAAAAACATTCAGTACTTC.

This chain uses TRBV23-1 with TRBJ1-2, with D perhaps matching TRBD1 (5 bases). TRBV23-1 is an open reading frame, and its role is uncertain. V lost 1 base and J 4 bases, leaving 10 bases between the germline ends. The CDR3 totals 14 residues. The CDR3 reads CASSQLSGIYGYTF. CDR3 nucleotides: TGCGCCAGCAGTCAATTATCAGGGATCTATGGCTACACCTTC.

CDR3 amino acids: CASSLKASYLPTPYEQYF. The CDR3 DNA sequence: TGTGCCAGCAGTTTGAAGGCTAGCTACCTGCCGACCCCCTACGAGCAGTACTTC. V usage is TRBV27 and J usage is TRBJ2-7; TRBD2 might be the D (5 bases). V was trimmed by 3 bases and J by 2 bases, leaving 23 bases between them. The CDR3 covers 18 residues. Germline assignment: CDR1 MNHEY and CDR2 SMNVEV (reference sequence).

CDR3 amino acids: CASSGQGAGEQYF. CDR3 bases: TGCGCCAGCAGCGGACAGGGGGCAGGGGAGCAGTACTTC. The chain has TRBV5-1 and TRBJ2-7, with TRBD1 matching over 11 bases. CDR3 size: 13 residues. CDR1 SGHRS and CDR2 YFSETQ come from the germline V gene. V was pared by 4 bases and J by 7 bases, with 4 bases of the junction left unmatched. The full variable domain, in which reference TRBV5-1 and TRBJ2-7 provide the parts outside the CDR3, is KAGVTQTPRYLIKTRGQQVTLSCSPISGHRSVSWYQQTPGQGLQFLFEYFSETQRNKGNFPGRFSGRQFSNSRSEMNVSTLELGDSALYLCASSGQGAGEQYFGPGTRLTVT.